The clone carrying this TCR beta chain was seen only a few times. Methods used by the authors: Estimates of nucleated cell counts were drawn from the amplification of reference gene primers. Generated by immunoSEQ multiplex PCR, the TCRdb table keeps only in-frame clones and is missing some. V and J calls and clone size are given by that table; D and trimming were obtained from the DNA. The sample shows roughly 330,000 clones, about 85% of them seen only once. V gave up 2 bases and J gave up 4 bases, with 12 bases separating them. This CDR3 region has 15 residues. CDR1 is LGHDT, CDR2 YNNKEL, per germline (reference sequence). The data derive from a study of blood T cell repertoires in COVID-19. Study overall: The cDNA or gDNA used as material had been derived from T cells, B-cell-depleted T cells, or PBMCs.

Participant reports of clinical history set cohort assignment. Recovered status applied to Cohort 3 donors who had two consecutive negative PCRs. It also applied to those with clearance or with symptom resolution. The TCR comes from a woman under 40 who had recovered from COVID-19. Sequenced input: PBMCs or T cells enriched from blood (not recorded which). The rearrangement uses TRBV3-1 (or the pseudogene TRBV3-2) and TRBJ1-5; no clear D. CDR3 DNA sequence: TGTGCCAGCAGCCAAATGCCCGCAGGAAATCAGCCCCAGCATTTT. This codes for CASSQMPAGNQPQHF.